The 20 T cell receptor beta chains given below trace back to one sample, sequenced in a study of T cells in Graves' hyperthyroidism and ophthalmopathy. TCR beta CDR3 sequences were amplified from RNA transcripts. TCR CDR3 regions were first amplified by RT-PCR with HTBI primers. MiXCR was run by TCRdb on the multiplex PCR reads, yielding one entry per CDR3 protein. The data show about 620,000 distinct CDR3 sequences, under 20% seen once. Material for sequencing was blood. The receptors shown here come from a woman between 25 and 40 years old with Graves' hyperthyroidism.

This clonotype was counted many times. V is TRBV3-1 and J is TRBJ2-1; possibly TRBD2 for D (6 bases). V was shortened by 6 bases and J by 3 bases, with 9 bases between the two germline ends. This CDR3 is 13 amino acids long. In germline, CDR1 is LGHDT, CDR2 YNNKEL (reference sequence). DNA for the CDR3: TGTGCCAGCAGACTTAGCGGCTACAATGAGCAGTTCTTC. Its protein is CASRLSGYNEQFF.

On this clonotype itself: This likely comes from a read error, as the CDR3 has no conserved phenylalanine or tryptophan at its end. This sequence joins TRBV11-2 and TRBJ2-3; D gene ambiguous. The CDR3 totals 15 residues. Germline V gene sequence: CDR1 SGHAT, CDR2 FQNNGV. CDR3 region: CASSLSDGSTDRQYV. CDR3 bases: TGTGCCAGCAGCCTTAGTGACGGGTCCACAGATAGGCAGTATGTT.

This clonotype was seen ten or more times. The chain combines TRBV9 with TRBJ2-3, with D unclear. This CDR3 has 14 residues. With 0 bases removed from V and 0 bases from J, the gap between germline ends came to 5 bases. From germline, CDR1 is SGDLS and CDR2 YYNGEE. CDR3 amino acids: CASSVAGSTDTQYF. In DNA, the CDR3 is TGTGCCAGCAGCGTAGCCGGGAGCACAGATACGCAGTATTTT. The full variable domain, with the rest looked up from reference TRBV9 and TRBJ2-3, is DSGVTQTPKHLITATGQRVTLRCSPRSGDLSVYWYQQSLDQGLQFLIQYYNGEERAKGNILERFSAQQFPDLHSELNLSSLELGDSALYFCASSVAGSTDTQYFGPGTRLTVL.

Details on this clonotype: At one end the junction does not follow the germline gene, possibly because of a read error. Here the CDR3 reads CANSQDLGQVMPQHF. CDR3 sequence (DNA): TGTGCCAACAGCCAAGATCTGGGACAGGTCATGCCCCAGCATTTT. J is TRBJ1-5 and V is TRBV3-1, with 8 positions matching TRBD1. CDR3 size: 15 residues. Germline V gives CDR1 LGHDT, CDR2 YNNKEL (reference sequence). The complete variable domain, with remaining parts taken from reference TRBV3-1 and TRBJ1-5, reads DTAVSQTPKYLVTQMGNDKSIKCEQNLGHDTMYWYKQDSKKFLKIMFSYNNKELIINETVPNRFSPKSPDKAHLNLHINSLELGDSAVYFCANSQDLGQVMPQHFGDGTRLSIL.

This clonotype was detected ten times or more. The chain has TRBV6-1 and TRBJ1-5, with TRBD1 matching over 10 bases. The length of the CDR3 is 15 residues. V lost 6 bases and J lost 6; bases outside the gene matches: 8. Germline CDR1 MNHNS, CDR2 SASEGT. The CDR3 DNA sequence: TGTGCCAGCAGAGAAACCGGGACAGGGGTTCAGCCCCAGCATTTT. Translated: CASRETGTGVQPQHF.

This clonotype was observed at least ten times. This chain links TRBV27 with TRBJ2-7; 9 bases agree with TRBD1. The CDR3 is 14 amino acids. Germline lookup yields CDR1 MNHEY and CDR2 SMNVEV (reference sequence). Trimming removed 4 bases from V and 8 bases from J; junction bases left unmatched: 9. As DNA, the CDR3 is TGTGCCAGCAGTTCGCCATACAGGGGGCCGAAGCAGTACTTC. It translates to CASSSPYRGPKQYF.

This clonotype was seen ten or more times. This rearrangement joins TRBV7-2 to TRBJ2-1, with 11 bases fitting TRBD2. Per germline, CDR1 SGHTA and CDR2 FQGNSA. The CDR3 loop spans 14 amino acids. The V gene end was trimmed by 3 bases and the J gene end by 10 bases; junction bases not matched to a gene: 5. Here the CDR3 reads CASSLTSGAWEQFF. Here the CDR3 DNA reads TGTGCCAGCAGCTTGACTAGCGGGGCGTGGGAGCAGTTCTTC.

This clonotype was observed many times. The CDR3 nucleotides read TGTGCCAGCAGCCCCGGGACAGGGAATTCACCCCTCCACTTT. Its protein is CASSPGTGNSPLHF. This rearrangement joins TRBV12-3 or TRBV12-4 to TRBJ1-6; 9 nucleotides line up with TRBD1. The CDR3 has 14 residues. Trimming at V came to 6 bases and at J to 7 bases, leaving 4 bases not matched to a gene.

This chain connects TRBV20-1 to TRBJ1-5; possible D gene TRBD1, 5 bases. The length of the CDR3 is 15 residues. Germline V gene sequence: CDR1 DFQATT, CDR2 SNEGSKA (reference sequence). V lost 6 bases and J lost 2, with 17 bases in between. CDR3 region: CSALLEGMGNQPQHF. CDR3 sequence (DNA): TGCAGTGCCCTTTTGGAGGGGATGGGCAATCAGCCCCAGCATTTT.

This clonotype has only a few counts. V is TRBV5-4 and J is TRBJ2-2; 8 bases map to TRBD2. The CDR3 loop spans 15 amino acids. The ends lost 4 bases at V and 7 bases at J; junction bases unmatched: 9. Germline loops: CDR1 SGHNT, CDR2 YYREEE (reference sequence). The CDR3 here is CASSPPAGVSGELFF. As DNA, the CDR3 is TGTGCCAGCAGCCCCCCAGCGGGAGTGAGCGGGGAGCTGTTTTTT.

This clonotype was seen only a few times. The chain joins TRBV5-1 to TRBJ2-5; 7 positions agree with TRBD1. CDR3 size: 14 residues. J gave up 5 bases and V 9 bases, and 13 bases lay outside the gene matches. Per germline, CDR1 SGHRS and CDR2 YFSETQ. CDR3: CATTIRQGLETQYF. The CDR3 DNA sequence: TGCGCCACAACTATACGACAGGGTTTGGAGACCCAGTACTTC.

In its sample, this clonotype was seen many times. The rearrangement links TRBV29-1 to TRBJ2-4; 7 nucleotides align to TRBD1. The V gene's germline CDR1 is SQVTM and CDR2 ANQGSEA. The trim removed 1 base at V and 7 bases at J, leaving 10 bases unmatched. The CDR3 runs to 15 residues. The CDR3 DNA reads TGCAGCGTTGAAGTTGAAGGACAGGCGATCAACATTCAGTACTTC. This translates into CSVEVEGQAINIQYF.

This clonotype was counted at least ten times. V and J are TRBV5-1 and TRBJ2-3; the D gene could be TRBD1 or TRBD2 (5 bases each). CDR1 and CDR2 (germline): SGHRS, YFSETQ. This CDR3 is built from 15 residues. Trimming cost V 4 bases and J 1 base, with 13 bases left between them. The CDR3 region is CASSPTGTRTDTQYF. For the CDR3, the DNA is TGCGCCAGCAGCCCTACCGGGACCCGCACAGATACGCAGTATTTT.

This clonotype was detected ten times or more. This rearrangement joins TRBV5-1 to TRBJ2-1, with 7 bases identical to TRBD2. The CDR3 runs to 16 residues. Germline V gene lookup returns CDR1 SGHRS and CDR2 YFSETQ. Losses at the gene ends were 4 bases for V and 6 bases for J; bases not matched to a gene: 13. The DNA of the CDR3 is TGCGCCAGCAGCCCCCCGGCTAGCGGTTCCATCAATGAGCAGTTCTTC. Translation: CASSPPASGSINEQFF.

This clonotype was seen more than once but under ten times. The V gene is TRBV28, the J gene TRBJ2-5, with 9 bases fitting TRBD1. CDR3 length equals 15 residues. The ends lost 6 bases at V and 3 bases at J; junction bases unmatched: 8. The germline CDR1 and CDR2 sequences are MDHEN and SYDVKM. CDR3 DNA sequence: TGTGCCAGCAGCAAGGTGCGGGACAGGGAAGAGACCCAGTACTTC. Protein sequence: CASSKVRDREETQYF.

This clonotype has ten or more counts. The chain recombines TRBV12-3 or TRBV12-4 with TRBJ2-1, with 13 bases matching TRBD2. Trimming cost V 4 bases and J 10 bases; bases outside gene matches: 4. The CDR3 length is 14 residues. The CDR3 coding sequence is TGTGCCAGCAGTTCACTAGCGGGAGGGGACGAGCAGTTCTTC. This translates into CASSSLAGGDEQFF.

The rearrangement links TRBV4-1 to TRBJ2-3, with TRBD2 matching over 10 bases. The CDR3 extends over 17 amino acids. Per the germline V gene, CDR1 is MGHRA and CDR2 is YSYEKL. Unmatched junction bases numbered 11, after V lost 1 base and J lost 7 bases. The CDR3 sequence: CASSQGAGGPYINTQYF. The CDR3 DNA reads TGCGCCAGCAGCCAAGGAGCGGGAGGGCCATATATAAATACGCAGTATTTT.

The chain uses TRBV15 and TRBJ2-3; D not resolved. V lost 1 base, J lost 2 bases, and 10 bases lay in between. CDR1 and CDR2 from the germline V gene are LNHNV and YYDKDF (reference sequence). The CDR3 has 15 amino acids. The DNA of the CDR3 is TGTGCCACCAGCAGAGCTGACGGCACCACAGATACGCAGTATTTT. Translation gives CATSRADGTTDTQYF.

This clonotype was observed many times. V is TRBV3-1 and J is TRBJ1-5; D not certain. V lost 4 bases to trimming and J lost 5 bases, with 6 bases between them. This CDR3 region has 12 residues. Germline lookup yields CDR1 LGHDT and CDR2 YNNKEL (reference sequence). The CDR3 sequence is CASSLKDQPQHF. In DNA, the CDR3 is TGTGCCAGCAGCCTAAAAGATCAGCCCCAGCATTTT.

The chain is built from TRBV30 and TRBJ2-1; TRBD2 agrees at 7 bases. CDR1 is GTSNPN, CDR2 SVGIG, per germline (reference sequence). The junction had 9 bases not matched to a gene; V was cut back by 2 bases and J by 8 bases. There are 14 residues in the CDR3. CDR3 nucleotides: TGTGCCTGGAGTTGGGGGAGGGCCAGCGATGAGCAGTTCTTC. This gives the protein CAWSWGRASDEQFF.